The T cell receptor beta chain described here comes from a study of T cell repertoires in cytomegalovirus infection. A single record per CDR3 protein comes from TCRdb applying MiXCR to the reads. The sample consists of about half a million distinct CDR3 sequences, 30% to 35% of them appearing once. Comments on this clonotype: The antigen is undetermined.

Per germline, CDR1 MNHEY and CDR2 SMNVEV (reference sequence). The CDR3 is 13 residues long. V was trimmed by 5 bases and J by 5 bases, leaving 12 bases between them. The sample here was cultured PBMCs, taken from culture after CMV antigen stimulation. This clonotype was obtained from a human donor in good health (CMV status not recorded). Some clones in this sample may be carry-over from other donors' samples. The chain couples TRBV27 to TRBJ2-5; D might be TRBD1 (5 bases). Written as DNA, the CDR3 is TGTGCCAGCAGTGTAGGGGATCGGGAGACCCAGTACTTC. This sequence encodes CASSVGDRETQYF.